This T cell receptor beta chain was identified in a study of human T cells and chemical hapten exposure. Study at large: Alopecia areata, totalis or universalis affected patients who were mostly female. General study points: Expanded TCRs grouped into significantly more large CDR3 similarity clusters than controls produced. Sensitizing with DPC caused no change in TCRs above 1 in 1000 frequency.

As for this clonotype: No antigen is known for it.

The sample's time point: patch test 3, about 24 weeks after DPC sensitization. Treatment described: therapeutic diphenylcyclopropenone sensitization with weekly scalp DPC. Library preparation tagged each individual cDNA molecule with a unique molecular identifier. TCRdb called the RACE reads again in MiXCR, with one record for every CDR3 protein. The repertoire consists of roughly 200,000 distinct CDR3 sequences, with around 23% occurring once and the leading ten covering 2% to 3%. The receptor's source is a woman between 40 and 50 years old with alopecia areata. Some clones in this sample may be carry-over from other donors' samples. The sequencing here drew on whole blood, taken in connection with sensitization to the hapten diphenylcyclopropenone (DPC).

As DNA, the CDR3 is TGTGCCAGCAGTTACATGCCAGGGAGCGAGACCCAGTACTTC. Translation gives CASSYMPGSETQYF. V and J are TRBV6-2 or TRBV6-3 and TRBJ2-5, with D perhaps being TRBD1 or TRBD2 (5 bases each). This CDR3 spans 14 amino acids. In germline, CDR1 is MNHEY, CDR2 SVGEGT. V gave up 2 bases and J gave up 5 bases, with 12 bases separating them.